A selection of T cell receptor beta chains follows, all from one sample in a study of PD-L1 blockade in urothelial cancer. Here immunoSEQ multiplex PCR was the method, and the copy in TCRdb shows in-frame clones only, minus some. The table includes more than 35,000 clones, approximately 82% detected once. Specimen: PBMCs, collected around atezolizumab (anti-PD-L1) treatment. The source is a man aged 65-85 years with urothelial cancer. Both conserved end residues are part of each CDR3. Each record gives: clone size, D gene, V gene, J gene, CDR3 protein, CDR3 DNA. The D gene is left open where the match is weak. Not every row has a clone size; where given, it reads once, few, many or a size class.

.	TRBD1	TRBV28	TRBJ1-1	CASSTGQGQAFF	TGTGCCAGCAGTACCGGACAGGGACAAGCTTTCTTT
.	.	TRBV7-6	TRBJ1-6	CASSLGRSQPFHF	TGTGCCAGCAGCTTAGGCAGAAGTCAACCGTTCCACTTT
.	TRBD2	TRBV7-2	TRBJ2-3	CASAGGGSADTQYF	TGTGCCAGCGCGGGGGGCGGGAGTGCGGATACGCAGTATTTT
.	.	TRBV7-2	TRBJ2-5	CASSLVGFQETQYF	TGTGCCAGCAGCTTAGTCGGGTTCCAAGAGACCCAGTACTTC
.	TRBD2	TRBV4-3	TRBJ2-4	CASSQESGGNIQYF	TGCGCCAGCAGCCAAGAATCGGGGGGGAACATTCAGTACTTC
.	TRBD1	TRBV27	TRBJ2-1	CASSLSLPGQGPNEQFF	TGTGCCAGCAGTTTATCCCTTCCGGGACAGGGTCCCAATGAGCAGTTCTTC
.	.	TRBV2	TRBJ1-2	CASSEGPTLYGYTF	TGTGCCAGCAGTGAAGGTCCGACTCTCTATGGCTACACCTTC
.	.	TRBV5-4	TRBJ2-3	CASSFGVREGTDTQYF	TGTGCCAGCAGCTTCGGTGTAAGAGAGGGCACAGATACGCAGTATTTT
once	.	TRBV27	TRBJ2-7	CASSLGQPSYEQYF	TGTGCCAGCAGTTTGGGACAACCCTCCTACGAGCAGTACTTC
.	.	TRBV30	TRBJ2-1	CAWSVGSGVYNEQFF	TGTGCCTGGAGTGTTGGTTCGGGGGTTTACAATGAGCAGTTCTTC
once	TRBD1	TRBV9	TRBJ2-1	CASSPRDRGRNEQFF	TGTGCCAGCAGCCCCCGGGACAGGGGGAGAAATGAGCAGTTCTTC
.	TRBD1	TRBV5-1	TRBJ2-7	CASSRDRDRALYEQYF	TGCGCCAGCAGCAGAGACCGGGACAGAGCTCTCTACGAGCAGTACTTC
once	TRBD1	TRBV28	TRBJ1-1	CASSLQGAFEAFF	TGTGCCAGCAGTTTACAGGGGGCGTTTGAAGCTTTCTTT
.	.	TRBV9	TRBJ2-7	CASSVAPQDSYEQYF	TGTGCCAGCAGCGTAGCTCCACAGGATTCCTACGAGCAGTACTTC
.	TRBD1	TRBV5-1	TRBJ1-6	CASSRDRGLSPLHF	TGCGCCAGCAGCAGGGACAGGGGGCTTTCACCCCTCCACTTT
.	TRBD2	TRBV9	TRBJ2-5	CASSVSTSVGQETQYF	TGTGCCAGCAGCGTTTCGACTAGCGTTGGGCAAGAGACCCAGTACTTC
few	TRBD2	TRBV19	TRBJ2-2	CASSRGDRNTGELFF	TGTGCCAGTAGTCGGGGGGATAGGAACACCGGGGAGCTGTTTTTT
.	.	TRBV7-3	TRBJ1-1	CASNDDRNTEAFF	TGTGCCAGCAACGACGACAGAAACACTGAAGCTTTCTTT
.	.	TRBV7-9	TRBJ1-3	CASSPGFSGNTIYF	TGTGCCAGCAGCCCAGGGTTCTCTGGAAACACCATATATTTT
.	TRBD1	TRBV27	TRBJ2-3	CASSKRPWTGRSTDTQYF	TGTGCCAGCAGCAAGCGGCCTTGGACAGGTCGGAGCACAGATACGCAGTATTTT
.	TRBD2	TRBV5-1	TRBJ2-7	CASSSLAGSSYEQYF	TGCGCCAGCAGCTCGTTAGCGGGGAGCTCCTACGAGCAGTACTTC
.	TRBD1	TRBV5-8	TRBJ1-1	CASIPRTGLRAFF	TGTGCCAGCATCCCTAGGACAGGGCTTCGTGCTTTCTTT
.	TRBD2	TRBV5-1	TRBJ2-1	CASSPLPGLAVENEQFF	TGCGCCAGCAGCCCGTTACCGGGACTAGCGGTTGAGAATGAGCAGTTCTTC
.	TRBD1	TRBV7-9	TRBJ2-5	CASSFRDRQETQYF	TGTGCCAGCAGCTTCCGGGACAGACAAGAGACCCAGTACTTC
.	.	TRBV19	TRBJ2-7	CASSPGSSSSYEQYF	TGTGCCAGTAGTCCCGGCAGTAGCAGCTCCTACGAGCAGTACTTC
.	.	TRBV4-1	TRBJ2-3	CASSPLGSLPSTDTQYF	TGCGCCAGCAGCCCCCTTGGGAGCCTGCCTAGCACAGATACGCAGTATTTT
.	.	TRBV7-9	TRBJ1-3	CASTIRRSSGNTIYF	TGTGCCAGCACCATACGTCGTAGCTCCGGAAACACCATATATTTT
.	TRBD2	TRBV7-3	TRBJ2-3	CASSLGAGDEDTQYF	TGTGCCAGCAGCCTAGGGGCGGGAGATGAAGATACGCAGTATTTT
.	.	TRBV7-2	TRBJ2-1	CASSLGLNNEQFF	TGTGCCAGCAGCTTAGGGCTTAACAATGAGCAGTTCTTC
.	.	TRBV28	TRBJ1-5	CASIRGGGSNQPQHF	TGTGCCAGCATTAGGGGTGGTGGTAGCAATCAGCCCCAGCATTTT
.	.	TRBV7-2	TRBJ1-1	CASSLGPTMNTEAFF	TGTGCCAGCAGCTTAGGCCCTACCATGAACACTGAAGCTTTCTTT
.	TRBD1	TRBV6-5	TRBJ1-1	CASSYWGGTAEAFF	TGTGCCAGCAGTTACTGGGGTGGGACAGCTGAAGCTTTCTTT
.	TRBD1	TRBV7-3	TRBJ1-4	CASSRTGWSNEKLFF	TGTGCCAGCAGCAGGACAGGGTGGAGTAATGAAAAACTGTTTTTT
.	.	TRBV5-1	TRBJ1-3	CASSLGDTNTIYF	TGCGCCAGCAGCTTGGGGGACACCAACACCATATATTTT
.	.	TRBV7-2	TRBJ2-7	CASSLEAGQPEQYF	TGTGCCAGCAGCTTAGAGGCAGGTCAGCCCGAGCAGTACTTC
once	.	TRBV19	TRBJ1-1	CASRARTGGNTEAFF	TGTGCCAGTAGGGCTCGGACGGGGGGGAACACTGAAGCTTTCTTT
.	TRBD1	TRBV27	TRBJ1-4	CASKQGQEKLFF	TGTGCCAGCAAACAGGGACAGGAAAAACTGTTTTTT
.	TRBD2	TRBV19	TRBJ2-3	CASSRGFGTSGSISTDTQYF	TGTGCCAGTAGTAGGGGCTTCGGGACTAGCGGGTCGATTAGCACAGATACGCAGTATTTT
.	.	TRBV19	TRBJ1-1	CASMAGNTEAFF	TGTGCCAGTATGGCAGGGAACACTGAAGCTTTCTTT
.	TRBD1	TRBV2	TRBJ1-5	CASSPGTGGQPQHF	TGTGCCAGCAGTCCCGGGACAGGGGGCCAGCCCCAGCATTTT
.	TRBD1	TRBV18	TRBJ2-7	CASSIGQDEQYF	TGTGCCAGCTCGATTGGACAGGACGAGCAGTACTTC
.	.	TRBV11-1	TRBJ1-6	CASSTMDSYNSPLHF	TGTGCCAGCAGCACTATGGACAGCTATAATTCACCCCTCCACTTT
.	.	TRBV19	TRBJ1-2	CASSTPGSMGGYTF	TGTGCCAGTAGTACCCCCGGGAGTATGGGGGGCTACACCTTC
.	.	TRBV19	TRBJ1-2	CASLPGGAFNYGYTF	TGTGCCAGCCTCCCCGGGGGGGCCTTCAACTATGGCTACACCTTC
.	.	TRBV30	TRBJ1-6	CAWSGGPPGSSPLHF	TGTGCCTGGAGCGGGGGACCGCCTGGGAGTTCACCCCTCCACTTT
.	.	TRBV7-2	TRBJ2-7	CASSGSGYEQYF	TGTGCCAGCAGCGGGTCAGGCTACGAGCAGTACTTC
.	TRBD2	TRBV9	TRBJ2-3	CASSGGSSTDTQYF	TGTGCCAGCAGCGGCGGGAGTAGCACAGATACGCAGTATTTT
.	.	TRBV20-1	TRBJ1-4	CSARLREKLFF	TGCAGTGCTAGGCTGAGGGAAAAACTGTTTTTT
.	TRBD1	TRBV5-1	TRBJ2-7	CASSPGDRAYEQYF	TGCGCCAGCAGCCCTGGGGACAGGGCGTACGAGCAGTACTTC
.	TRBD1	TRBV19	TRBJ1-5	CASSAGQGGNQPQHF	TGTGCCAGTAGCGCGGGACAGGGAGGGAATCAGCCCCAGCATTTT
few	TRBD2	TRBV2	TRBJ2-2	CASSPTSGSTGELFF	TGTGCCAGCAGTCCAACTAGCGGGAGCACCGGGGAGCTGTTTTTT
.	TRBD1	TRBV18	TRBJ2-2	CASSPTGDTGELFF	TGTGCCAGCTCCCCAACAGGGGACACCGGGGAGCTGTTTTTT
.	.	TRBV7-2	TRBJ1-1	CASSLQGNTEAFF	TGTGCCAGCAGCTTACAGGGGAACACTGAAGCTTTCTTT
.	TRBD1	TRBV27	TRBJ2-2	CASRPRGLGTGELFF	TGTGCCAGCAGACCTAGGGGGCTGGGCACCGGGGAGCTGTTTTTT
.	.	TRBV5-6	TRBJ2-7	CASRRGAIGEQYF	TGTGCCAGCAGACGGGGGGCGATCGGCGAGCAGTACTTC
.	TRBD2	TRBV5-1	TRBJ2-3	CASSRVAGETDTQYF	TGCGCCAGCAGCAGGGTAGCGGGAGAGACAGATACGCAGTATTTT